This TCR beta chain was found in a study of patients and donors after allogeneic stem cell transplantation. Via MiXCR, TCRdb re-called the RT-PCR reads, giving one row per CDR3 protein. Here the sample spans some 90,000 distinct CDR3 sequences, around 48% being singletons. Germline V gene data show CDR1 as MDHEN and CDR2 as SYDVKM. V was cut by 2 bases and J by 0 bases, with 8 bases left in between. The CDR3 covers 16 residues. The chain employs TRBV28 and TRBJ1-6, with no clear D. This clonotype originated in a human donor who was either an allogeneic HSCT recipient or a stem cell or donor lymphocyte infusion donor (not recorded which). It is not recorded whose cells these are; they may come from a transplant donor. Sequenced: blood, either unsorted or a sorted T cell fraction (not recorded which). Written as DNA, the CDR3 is TGTGCCAGCAGTTTAAGCGTGAGCTCCTATAATTCACCCCTCCACTTT. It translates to CASSLSVSSYNSPLHF.